This T cell receptor (beta chain) was sequenced during a study of blood T cells in healthy people across ages. Per-sample yields of isolated PBMCs were at least 6.5 million. This clonotype was picked up a small number of times. Alongside a J-beta primer mix, a sample-barcoded 5' primer served in a second PCR lasting roughly 7 to 12 cycles. TCRdb re-called the 5' RACE reads through MiXCR, storing one row per CDR3 protein. The table lists 1,500,000 or so distinct CDR3 sequences, 59% of them singletons. The sample comprised blood. This TCR was sampled from a man in his late teens or twenties in good health.

The CDR3 reads CASSLLKRDPDTQYF. The DNA of the CDR3 is TGTGCCAGCAGTTTACTAAAGCGGGACCCAGATACGCAGTATTTT. This sequence joins TRBV12-3 or TRBV12-4 and TRBJ2-3, with 7 bases identical to TRBD2. The CDR3 is 15 amino acids. V was clipped by 2 bases and J by 4 bases; unmatched bases: 6.